Sequencing of this TCR beta chain was carried out in a study of T cell repertoires in cytomegalovirus infection. Study background: HLA-C-restricted CMV epitopes, recently identified, and well-studied HLA-B-restricted ones were used by the study. Matching HLA type and CMV infection were both indicated by public TCR beta signatures. Study-level results: Summed frequency of public TCR beta families distinguished CMV carriers with the relevant HLA. Dominating the ex vivo response were TCR beta clonotypes that were CMV-specific and HLA-C-restricted.

TCRdb re-derived calls from the reads in MiXCR, one entry per CDR3 protein. The table includes hundreds of thousands of distinct CDR3 sequences, 30% to 35% detected once. Concerning this clonotype itself: Its antigen is currently unknown.

The receptor comes from a human donor in good health (CMV status not recorded). Some clones in this sample may be carry-over from other donors' samples. The material sequenced was cultured PBMCs, taken from culture after CMV antigen stimulation.

The CDR3, as DNA: TGTGCCAGCAGCTTTTCCGCCGTGTTAGGTTTCTTT. Amino acids: CASSFSAVLGFF. The rearrangement links TRBV7-9 to TRBJ1-1, with D hard to call. This CDR3 has 12 residues. Germline V CDR1 and CDR2: SEHNR, FQNEAQ (reference sequence). V lost 3 bases, J lost 13 bases, and 15 bases lay in between.